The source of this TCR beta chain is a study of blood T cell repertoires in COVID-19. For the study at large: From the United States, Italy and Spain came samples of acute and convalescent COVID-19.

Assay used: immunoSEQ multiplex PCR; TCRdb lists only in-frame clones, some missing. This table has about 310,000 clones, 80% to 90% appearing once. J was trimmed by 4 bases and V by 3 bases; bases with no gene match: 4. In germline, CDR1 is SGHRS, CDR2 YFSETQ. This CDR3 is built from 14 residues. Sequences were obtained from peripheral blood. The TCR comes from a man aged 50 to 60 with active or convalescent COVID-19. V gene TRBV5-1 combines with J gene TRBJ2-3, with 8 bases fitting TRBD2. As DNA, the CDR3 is TGCGCCAGCAGCTCGAGCGGGGGATCAGATACGCAGTATTTT. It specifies CASSSSGGSDTQYF.